The sequence of this T cell receptor beta chain was determined in a study of cytomegalovirus exposure and HLA in healthy donors. Study details: The approximately 120 validation repertoires were produced on the same platform as the 670 or so repertoires of the first cohort. This was reported in a later analysis.

Measured with immunoSEQ multiplex PCR; TCRdb has only the in-frame clones, and not every one. The sample lists 200,000 or so clones, 84% occurring once. The CDR3 runs to 12 residues. V lost 3 bases to trimming and J lost 8 bases; unmatched junction nucleotides: 2. In germline, CDR1 is SEHNR, CDR2 FQNEAQ (reference sequence). With respect to this clone: Its antigen is currently unknown.

General study results and limits: Cytomegalovirus status, reportedly, was diagnosed with high specificity and sensitivity by the classifier. The majority of TCR sequences were rare, yet some public TCRs appeared in many donors. The authors enumerated 164 TCR beta chains as linked to cytomegalovirus.

The sequence derives from a man younger than 35 in good health and CMV-seropositive. The chain links TRBV7-9 to TRBJ1-2, with 8 bases identical to TRBD1. The sequencing sample was made of PBMCs. CDR3 in amino acids: CASSLTGEGYTF. The CDR3 bases are TGTGCCAGCAGCTTGACAGGGGAAGGCTACACCTTC.